Below are 23 T cell receptor beta chains sequenced from a single sample in a study of blood T cell repertoires in COVID-19. Profiled with immunoSEQ multiplex PCR; TCRdb holds only in-frame clones, not every one. The sample includes around 50,000 clones, approximately 82% of them seen just once. Material: peripheral blood. The receptors here all came from a human donor in a cohort sampled during active COVID-19.

This clone was seen a single time. The V gene is TRBV6-5, the J gene TRBJ1-2, with TRBD1 matching over 8 bases. CDR1 MNHEY and CDR2 SVGAGI come from the germline V gene. There are 14 residues in the CDR3. V was pared by 6 bases and J by 8 bases, with 11 bases of the junction left unmatched. The CDR3 region is CASRDPQGAKGYTF. In nucleotides, the CDR3 is TGTGCCAGCAGGGATCCTCAGGGGGCTAAGGGCTACACCTTC.

V gene TRBV14 combines with J gene TRBJ1-1; D ambiguous. Between the trimmed V and J ends, which lost 4 bases and 0 bases, there was a span of 6 bases. The CDR3 runs 13 residues. Germline assignment: CDR1 SGHDN and CDR2 FVKESK. The CDR3 loop reads CASSPYLNTEAFF. The CDR3 bases are TGTGCCAGCAGCCCGTATTTGAACACTGAAGCTTTCTTT.

The rearrangement joins TRBV2 to TRBJ2-3, with 11 bases identical to TRBD2. The germline V gene has CDR1 SNHLY and CDR2 FYNNEI. J lost 0 bases, V lost 6 bases, and 2 bases had no gene match. The CDR3 has 15 amino acids. CDR3 residues: CASRRTSGSTDTQYF. CDR3 DNA sequence: TGTGCCAGCAGACGGACTAGCGGGAGCACAGATACGCAGTATTTT.

The CDR3 DNA is TGTGCCAGCAGTTTTAGTACGGGTTATGGCTACACCTTC. It translates to CASSFSTGYGYTF. This sequence joins TRBV28 and TRBJ1-2, with unresolved D. The CDR3 totals 13 residues. V lost 3 bases, J lost 5 bases, and 10 bases lay in between. In germline, CDR1 is MDHEN, CDR2 SYDVKM.

The J gene is TRBJ1-3, the V gene TRBV18; unclear D gene. The V end lost 8 bases, the J end lost 2 bases, and 10 bases lay between the germline ends. The CDR3 sequence is 13 residues long. Germline loops: CDR1 KGHSH, CDR2 LQKENI. The CDR3 DNA sequence: TGTGCCAGCCGAGTGAGCGCTGGAAACACCATATATTTT. This sequence encodes CASRVSAGNTIYF.

The V gene is TRBV27, the J gene TRBJ1-6; D might be TRBD1 (6 bases). V shed 6 bases and J shed 6 bases, with 15 bases lying between them. This CDR3 is built from 15 residues. Germline loops: CDR1 MNHEY, CDR2 SMNVEV (reference sequence). CDR3 protein: CASSFDRPANSPLHF. DNA of the CDR3: TGTGCCAGCAGCTTTGACAGGCCAGCTAATTCACCCCTCCACTTT.

The rearrangement links TRBV4-2 to TRBJ1-4; TRBD1 aligns across 11 bases. The CDR3 is 18 residues long. Looked up from germline, CDR1 is LGHNA and CDR2 is YNFKEQ. Trimming cost V 3 bases and J 6 bases; bases outside gene matches: 12. The CDR3 sequence is CASSQPPGQGASYEKLFF. CDR3 bases: TGTGCCAGCAGCCAGCCCCCCGGACAGGGGGCTTCTTATGAAAAACTGTTTTTT.

The chain has TRBV13 and TRBJ1-2, with 9 positions matching TRBD1. CDR3 length equals 15 residues. Germline CDR1 and CDR2: PRHDT and FYEKMQ (reference sequence). With 5 bases clipped from V and 7 bases from J, the junction kept 11 bases outside the gene matches. CDR3 DNA sequence: TGTGCCAGCAGCCCCATGGGACAGGGAGGATCTGGCTACACCTTC. The encoded protein is CASSPMGQGGSGYTF.

This chain links TRBV15 with TRBJ2-4, with TRBD1 identical over 10 bases. Germline V gene lookup returns CDR1 LNHNV and CDR2 YYDKDF (reference sequence). CDR3 length: 17 amino acids. Trimming took 1 base from V and 6 from J; bases not matched to a gene: 9. Here the CDR3 DNA reads TGTGCCACCAGCAGAGTCCCGGGACAGGGGCTTGTAAACATTCAGTACTTC. Translation: CATSRVPGQGLVNIQYF.

By its share, this clone is medium-sized. This chain joins TRBV19 and TRBJ2-1; 10 bases align to TRBD2. Trimming cost V 3 bases and J 7 bases; bases outside gene matches: 6. Germline lookup yields CDR1 LNHDA and CDR2 SQIVND (reference sequence). This CDR3 has 15 amino acids. CDR3 sequence (DNA): TGTGCCAGTAGTATTACTAGCGGGGCATTAAATGAGCAGTTCTTC. Amino acid sequence: CASSITSGALNEQFF.

This clone was recorded once. The chain joins TRBV11-3 to TRBJ1-3; no clear D gene. CDR1 and CDR2 from the germline V gene are SGHNT and YENEEA. V was trimmed by 6 bases and J by 7 bases, leaving 13 bases between them. This CDR3 comprises 13 residues. CDR3 in amino acids: CASSGGFRNTIYF. The CDR3 nucleotides read TGTGCCAGCAGTGGAGGGTTCCGGAACACCATATATTTT.

The chain has TRBV6-5 and TRBJ2-2; tentatively, D is TRBD2 (5 bases). CDR3 length: 16 residues. V lost 3 bases to trimming and J lost 7 bases, with 18 bases between them. In germline, CDR1 is MNHEY, CDR2 SVGAGI. CDR3 amino acids: CASSYQLRGRSGELFF. The CDR3 bases are TGTGCCAGCAGTTATCAACTCCGGGGTAGGAGCGGGGAGCTGTTTTTT.

The chain joins TRBV6-1 to TRBJ1-5; TRBD1 matches at 8 bases. The CDR3 is 16 residues long. With V trimmed by 3 bases and J by 5 bases, 9 bases remained unmatched. Germline assignment: CDR1 MNHNS and CDR2 SASEGT. Here the CDR3 reads CASSDFGQGLYQPQHF. CDR3 bases: TGTGCCAGCAGTGACTTTGGACAGGGTCTTTATCAGCCCCAGCATTTT.

V usage is TRBV7-2 and J usage is TRBJ2-2; TRBD1 agrees at 7 bases. The CDR3 consists of 16 residues. Germline values: CDR1 SGHTA, CDR2 FQGNSA. With V trimmed by 3 bases and J by 5 bases, 9 bases remained unmatched. Written as DNA, the CDR3 is TGTGCCAGCAGCTTCTCCGGGACAGATAGAACCGGGGAGCTGTTTTTT. Protein sequence: CASSFSGTDRTGELFF.

The table lists this clone with a count of one. V and J are TRBV5-4 and TRBJ1-1, with D possibly TRBD1 on 5 matching bases. Germline CDR1 is SGHNT and CDR2 is YYREEE (reference sequence). V was clipped by 4 bases and J by 5 bases, with 21 bases between them. There are 16 residues in the CDR3. CDR3 coding DNA: TGTGCCAGCAGCCCGCCTTCGGGCAGGGCCGGGACTGAAGCTTTCTTT. Encoded protein: CASSPPSGRAGTEAFF.

The chain joins TRBV6-4 to TRBJ2-2; D is unclear. The germline CDR1 and CDR2 sequences are MRHNA and SNTAGT. This CDR3 is built from 14 residues. The V gene lost 2 bases and the J gene lost 2 bases, with 6 bases spanning the gap. CDR3 sequence: CASSDGGNTGELFF. The CDR3 DNA sequence: TGTGCCAGCAGTGACGGTGGCAACACCGGGGAGCTGTTTTTT.

The chain recombines TRBV7-2 with TRBJ2-6; D might be TRBD2 (6 bases). Germline assignment: CDR1 SGHTA and CDR2 FQGNSA. The CDR3 contains 18 residues. The germline V and J ends were trimmed by 3 bases and 0 bases, with 15 bases remaining between them. The DNA of the CDR3 is TGTGCCAGCAGCTTGGCGGGGCGTAGCTACTCTGGGGCCAACGTCCTGACTTTC. It specifies CASSLAGRSYSGANVLTF.

The CDR3 DNA reads as TGTGCCAGCAGCCAACGGGCGGGGGGGCAGAGAGATACGCAGTATTTT. This sequence encodes CASSQRAGGQRDTQYF. This chain joins TRBV3-1 (or the pseudogene TRBV3-2) and TRBJ2-3, with TRBD2 matching 9 bases. The germline CDR1 and CDR2 sequences are LGHDT and YNNKEL (reference sequence). This CDR3 has 16 residues. The V gene end was trimmed by 2 bases and the J gene end by 5 bases; junction bases not matched to a gene: 8.

The J gene is TRBJ2-5, the V gene TRBV19, with a tentative D call TRBD2 (6 bases). Trimming removed 5 bases at V and 0 bases at J, with 13 bases between. Germline-derived CDR1 and CDR2 are LNHDA and SQIVND (reference sequence). The CDR3 is made up of 15 amino acids. CDR3 region: CASSGGNTNQETQYF. The CDR3 DNA is TGTGCCAGTAGTGGCGGGAACACAAACCAAGAGACCCAGTACTTC.

This chain links TRBV5-1 with TRBJ2-3, with TRBD1 matching 8 bases. The CDR3 extends over 15 amino acids. Germline V gene sequence: CDR1 SGHRS, CDR2 YFSETQ. The V and J ends lost 6 bases and 7 bases, in that order; junction bases with no gene match: 13. The CDR3 region has the DNA TGCGCCAGCACCCTCGGACAGGGTCCCATCCATACGCAGTATTTT. Amino acid sequence: CASTLGQGPIHTQYF.

The genes are TRBV7-2 and TRBJ1-2; no clear D gene. CDR3 length: 16 amino acids. V lost 1 base and J 7 bases, leaving 19 bases between the germline ends. The V gene's germline CDR1 is SGHTA and CDR2 FQGNSA. This chain's CDR3 is CASSLDGGRGRGGYTF. For the CDR3, the DNA is TGTGCCAGCAGCTTAGATGGCGGCCGAGGGCGAGGTGGCTACACCTTC.

V is TRBV12-5 and J is TRBJ1-1, with 10 bases aligning to TRBD1. The V segment lost 3 bases and the J segment 4 bases; nucleotides outside the gene matches: 5. The CDR3 runs to 15 residues. Germline V lookup: CDR1 LGHNT, CDR2 FRNRAP. The CDR3 nucleotides are TGTGCTAGTGGTTTCCCGACAGGGGGCTTCACTGAAGCTTTCTTT. It yields the protein CASGFPTGGFTEAFF.

V usage is TRBV3-1 (or the pseudogene TRBV3-2) and J usage is TRBJ2-4, with a tentative D call TRBD2 (5 bases). The CDR3 has 14 amino acids. Germline CDR1 LGHDT, CDR2 YNNKEL (reference sequence). Trimming removed 4 bases from V and 6 bases from J, with 13 bases in between. CDR3: CASSLRGPRNIQYF. CDR3 sequence (DNA): TGTGCCAGCAGCCTACGAGGGCCCAGAAACATTCAGTACTTC.